Listed here are 11 T cell receptor beta chains from one sample, sequenced in a study of identical twins. TCRdb re-derived calls from the 5' RACE reads in MiXCR, one entry per CDR3 protein. Here the sample spans roughly 500,000 distinct CDR3 sequences, roughly a fifth being singletons. These data were also reused for a study on T cells expressing NK-cell markers.

Sequencing input: CD4+ T cells sorted from blood. All receptors come from a woman aged 18-29 years in good health.

This clonotype turned up a few times. The chain recombines TRBV20-1 with TRBJ2-3; TRBD2 matches 13 bases. CDR3 length: 17 residues. The V gene's germline CDR1 is DFQATT and CDR2 SNEGSKA (reference sequence). V trimming: 0 bases; J trimming: 4 bases; junction bases outside the gene matches: 7. In DNA form, the CDR3 reads TGCAGTGCTAGAGACCCTAGGACTAGCGGGAGCGCAGATACGCAGTATTTT. The encoded protein is CSARDPRTSGSADTQYF.

The rearrangement links TRBV19 to TRBJ2-7; 12 nucleotides match TRBD2. J was trimmed by 4 bases and V by 6 bases; bases with no gene match: 7. The germline V gene encodes CDR1 LNHDA and CDR2 SQIVND (reference sequence). This CDR3 has 15 residues. The CDR3 here is CASRLSTSGGYEQYF. CDR3 nucleotides: TGTGCCAGTAGGCTCTCGACTAGCGGGGGATACGAGCAGTACTTC.

On this clonotype: Being one base from a much bigger clone, this may be a read error. This chain joins TRBV9 and TRBJ2-1; TRBD2 matches at 10 bases. The CDR3 totals 16 residues. Germline CDR1 is SGDLS and CDR2 is YYNGEE. The CDR3, as DNA: TGTGCCAGCAGCGTAGTAATTAGCGGGAGGTGGAATGAGCGGTTCTTC. It encodes CASSVVISGRWNERFF.

The chain combines TRBV20-1 with TRBJ2-1, with unresolved D. Trimming stripped 5 bases from V and 12 bases from J, with 14 bases between. This CDR3 has 11 amino acids. Germline V gene lookup returns CDR1 DFQATT and CDR2 SNEGSKA (reference sequence). The CDR3 region is CSAPTMNWQFF. CDR3 bases: TGCAGTGCTCCCACTATGAACTGGCAGTTCTTC.

This clonotype was counted between two and nine times. The V call is TRBV15, the J call TRBJ2-7; TRBD1 is a possible D gene (6 bases). CDR3 length: 16 amino acids. V gave up 0 bases and J gave up 2 bases, with 14 bases separating them. Germline assignment: CDR1 LNHNV and CDR2 YYDKDF (reference sequence). CDR3 in DNA: TGTGCCACCAGCAGAGATTTTGACAGGTTGGCCTACGAGCAGTACTTC. It specifies CATSRDFDRLAYEQYF.

This clonotype was recorded many times. This sequence joins TRBV12-3 or TRBV12-4 and TRBJ2-1; D assignment may be TRBD1 or TRBD2 (5 bases each). This CDR3 comprises 16 residues. V was clipped by 5 bases and J by 7 bases, with 21 bases between them. The CDR3 bases are TGTGCCAGCAGTCTACCCGGGACCAGACGTTGGAATGAGCAGTTCTTC. It translates to CASSLPGTRRWNEQFF.

The chain uses TRBV20-1 and TRBJ2-7; perhaps TRBD1 as D (5 bases). The CDR3 has 12 amino acids. The V end was cut by 6 bases, the J end by 5 bases, with 14 bases between. The germline CDR1 and CDR2 sequences are DFQATT and SNEGSKA (reference sequence). For the CDR3, the DNA is TGCAGTGCCTCAAAAAGGGGCAACGAGCAGTACTTC. Translated: CSASKRGNEQYF.

This clonotype was counted between two and nine times. This rearrangement joins TRBV20-1 to TRBJ1-1, with D tentatively TRBD1 (6 bases). CDR1 and CDR2 (germline): DFQATT, SNEGSKA (reference sequence). The length of the CDR3 is 16 residues. The V end lost 0 bases, the J end lost 2 bases, and 16 bases lay between the germline ends. The CDR3 DNA reads TGCAGTGCTAGAGATTTATTTTCCGGGGGCAACACTGAAGCTTTCTTT. Translating it yields CSARDLFSGGNTEAFF.

The sample holds many counts of this clonotype. The CDR3: CASSPLDLPWGPGELFF. CDR3 sequence (DNA): TGTGCCAGCAGTCCCCTGGACCTACCCTGGGGCCCCGGGGAGCTGTTTTTT. This sequence joins TRBV12-3 or TRBV12-4 and TRBJ2-2; D may be TRBD1 (5 bases). Trimming took off 5 bases at V and 6 bases at J, with 22 bases between the two ends. This CDR3 is 17 amino acids long.

This clonotype has just a few counts. V and J are TRBV6-5 and TRBJ2-3; weak D call: TRBD2 (7 bases). CDR1 and CDR2 from the germline V gene are MNHEY and SVGAGI. Between the trimmed V and J ends, which lost 1 base and 13 bases, there was a span of 18 bases. The CDR3 extends over 14 amino acids. CDR3 loop: CASSYYGGQIREYF. CDR3 nucleotide sequence: TGTGCCAGCAGTTACTACGGGGGGCAGATACGAGAGTATTTT.

This chain connects TRBV24-1 to TRBJ2-3; D might be TRBD2 (5 bases). The CDR3 length is 14 residues. V dropped 5 bases and J dropped 4 bases, with 12 bases sitting between them. The germline gives CDR1 KGHDR, CDR2 SFDVKD. The CDR3 reads CATSAGWGADTQYF. DNA for the CDR3: TGTGCCACCAGTGCGGGATGGGGAGCAGATACGCAGTATTTT.